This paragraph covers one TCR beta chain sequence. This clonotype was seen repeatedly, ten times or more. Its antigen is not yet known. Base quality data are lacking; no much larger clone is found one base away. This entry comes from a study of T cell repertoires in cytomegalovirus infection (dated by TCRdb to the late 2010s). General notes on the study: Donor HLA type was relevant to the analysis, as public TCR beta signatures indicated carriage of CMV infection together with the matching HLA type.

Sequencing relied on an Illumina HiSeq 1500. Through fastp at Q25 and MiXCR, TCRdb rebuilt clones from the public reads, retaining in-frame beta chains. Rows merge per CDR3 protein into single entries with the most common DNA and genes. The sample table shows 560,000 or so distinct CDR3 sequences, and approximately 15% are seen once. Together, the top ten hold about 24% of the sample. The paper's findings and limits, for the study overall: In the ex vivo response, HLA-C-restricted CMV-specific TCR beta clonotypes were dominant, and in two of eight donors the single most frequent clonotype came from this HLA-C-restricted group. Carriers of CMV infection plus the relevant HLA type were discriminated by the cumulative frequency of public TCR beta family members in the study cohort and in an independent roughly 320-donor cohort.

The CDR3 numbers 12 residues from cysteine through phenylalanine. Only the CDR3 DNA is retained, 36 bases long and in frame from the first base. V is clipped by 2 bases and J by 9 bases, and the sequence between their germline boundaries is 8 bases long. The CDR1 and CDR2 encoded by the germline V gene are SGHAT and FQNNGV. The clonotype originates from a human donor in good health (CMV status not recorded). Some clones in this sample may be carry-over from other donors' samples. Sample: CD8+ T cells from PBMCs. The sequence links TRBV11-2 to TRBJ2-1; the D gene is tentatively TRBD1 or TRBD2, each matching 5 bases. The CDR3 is CASSLIGTEQFF. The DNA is TGTGCCAGCAGCTTAATCGGGACTGAGCAGTTCTTC.